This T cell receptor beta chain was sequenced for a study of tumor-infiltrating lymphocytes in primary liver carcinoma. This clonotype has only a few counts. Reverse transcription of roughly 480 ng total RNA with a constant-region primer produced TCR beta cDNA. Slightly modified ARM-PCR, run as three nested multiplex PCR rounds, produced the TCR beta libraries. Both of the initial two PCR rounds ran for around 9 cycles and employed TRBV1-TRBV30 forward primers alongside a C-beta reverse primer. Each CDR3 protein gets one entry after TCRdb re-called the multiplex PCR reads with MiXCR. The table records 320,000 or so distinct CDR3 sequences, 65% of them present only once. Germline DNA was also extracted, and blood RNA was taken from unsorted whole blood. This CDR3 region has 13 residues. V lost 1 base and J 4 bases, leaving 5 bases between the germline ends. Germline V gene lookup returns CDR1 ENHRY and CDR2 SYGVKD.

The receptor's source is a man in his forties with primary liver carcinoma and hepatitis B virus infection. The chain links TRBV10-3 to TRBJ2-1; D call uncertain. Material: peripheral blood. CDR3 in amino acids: CAISELEYNEQFF. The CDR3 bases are TGTGCCATCAGTGAGTTAGAGTACAATGAGCAGTTCTTC.